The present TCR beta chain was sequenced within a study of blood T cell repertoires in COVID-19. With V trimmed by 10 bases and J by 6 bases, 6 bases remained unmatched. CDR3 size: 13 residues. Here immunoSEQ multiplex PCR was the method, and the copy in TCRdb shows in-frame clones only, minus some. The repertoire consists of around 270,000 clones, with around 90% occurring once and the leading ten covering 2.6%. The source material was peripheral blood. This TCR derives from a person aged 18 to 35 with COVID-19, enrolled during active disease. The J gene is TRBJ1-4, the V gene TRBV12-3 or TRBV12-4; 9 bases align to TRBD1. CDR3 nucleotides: TGTGCCACCTCGGACAGGGGACATGAAAAACTGTTTTTT. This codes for CATSDRGHEKLFF.